This T cell receptor (beta chain) stems from a study of blood T cell repertoires in COVID-19. Study at large: Donors in the United States, Italy and Spain gave samples during acute or convalescent COVID-19. Sample material is recorded as cDNA or gDNA derived from T cells, B-cell-depleted T cells, or PBMCs.

Methods used by the authors: Reference gene primer amplification gave nucleated cell count estimates. The repertoire was sequenced with immunoSEQ multiplex PCR; TCRdb's copy has only in-frame clones and lacks some. V and J calls and clone size follow that table, whereas D and trimming were derived from the DNA. Of tens of thousands of clones detected, 85% appear once; the ten largest clones hold roughly 13%. There are 12 residues in the CDR3. Germline assignment: CDR1 SEHNR and CDR2 FQNEAQ (reference sequence). Trimming removed 5 bases at V and 11 bases at J, with 13 bases between. This clonotype was obtained from a human donor in a cohort sampled during active COVID-19. The source material was peripheral blood. This rearrangement joins TRBV7-9 to TRBJ1-5; the D gene is possibly TRBD1 (6 bases). The CDR3 nucleotides read TGTGCCAGCAGCCGGGACACCGAAACCCAGCATTTT. This gives the protein CASSRDTETQHF.